Below, 16 T cell receptor beta chains from the same sample are listed, as sequenced in a study of vaccination and CD4 T cells after COVID-19. The treatment was: roughly 11-day PBMC culture with coronavirus spike peptide pools or control peptides (ViraFEST assay). Their specific antigens are unknown. The Oncomine TCR Beta short-read assay was what sequenced the DNA obtained from cultured CD4+ T cells. TCRdb redid the calling of the PCR reads with MiXCR, one entry per CDR3 protein. The top ten hold about a sixth of the sample, which has some 14,000 distinct CDR3 sequences, 20% to 25% seen once. This sample comprised CD4+ T cells from blood, cultured in vitro, obtained after SARS-CoV-2 vaccination. The receptors derive from a human donor who had recovered from COVID-19.

This clonotype has more than one count but fewer than ten. The chain recombines TRBV27 with TRBJ2-5; D gene unclear. V lost 3 bases, J lost 3 bases, and 11 bases lay in between. This CDR3 spans 14 amino acids. Looked up from germline, CDR1 is MNHEY and CDR2 is SMNVEV (reference sequence). The chain's CDR3 is CASSLSLVEETQYF. As DNA, the CDR3 is TGTGCCAGCAGTTTGAGTTTGGTCGAAGAGACCCAGTACTTC.

The chain has TRBV20-1 and TRBJ1-2; D is possibly TRBD1 (6 bases). V was shortened by 7 bases and J by 2 bases, with 14 bases between the two germline ends. Germline CDR1 and CDR2: DFQATT and SNEGSKA (reference sequence). The length of the CDR3 is 13 residues. CDR3 sequence (DNA): TGCAGTGGCCAGGGGATTTCGAACTATGGCTACACCTTC. Protein: CSGQGISNYGYTF.

This chain joins TRBV20-1 and TRBJ2-4; TRBD1 matches 9 bases. The ends lost 5 bases at V and 10 bases at J; junction bases unmatched: 12. The CDR3 consists of 14 residues. Germline V gene sequence: CDR1 DFQATT, CDR2 SNEGSKA (reference sequence). The CDR3 sequence is CSAQRGQGPWIQYF. The CDR3, as DNA: TGCAGTGCTCAAAGGGGACAGGGTCCATGGATTCAGTACTTC.

The J gene is TRBJ2-1, the V gene TRBV28; 8 bases fit TRBD2. Germline V gene lookup returns CDR1 MDHEN and CDR2 SYDVKM. The V segment lost 6 bases and the J segment 4 bases; nucleotides outside the gene matches: 8. The CDR3 spans 15 residues. Here the CDR3 reads CASRTSGGGYNEQFF. CDR3 bases: TGTGCCAGCAGAACTAGCGGAGGGGGGTACAATGAGCAGTTCTTC.

This chain links TRBV27 with TRBJ2-7; D unresolved. Germline loops: CDR1 MNHEY, CDR2 SMNVEV (reference sequence). The V end lost 3 bases, the J end lost 1 base, and 10 bases lay between the germline ends. CDR3 length: 14 amino acids. The CDR3 spells CASSFSINSYEQYF. The CDR3 bases are TGTGCCAGCAGTTTTTCTATTAATTCCTACGAGCAGTACTTC.

The chain uses TRBV6-5 and TRBJ2-3; D is unresolved. The ends were cut back, 0 bases at V and 3 bases at J, with 19 bases in the middle. The V gene's germline CDR1 is MNHEY and CDR2 SVGAGI. The CDR3 is 18 residues long. The CDR3 DNA follows: TGTGCCAGCAGTTACTCCTTTAGCTCAGTAGTAGGTACAGATACGCAGTATTTT. Its translation is CASSYSFSSVVGTDTQYF.

This clonotype has just a few counts. The chain is built from TRBV11-2 and TRBJ2-2; the match to TRBD2 covers 9 bases. The CDR3 has 15 residues. The germline V gene has CDR1 SGHAT and CDR2 FQNNGV. The ends lost 1 base at V and 7 bases at J; junction bases unmatched: 4. CDR3 residues: CASSLGSGSGGELFF. CDR3 in DNA: TGTGCCAGCAGCTTAGGTAGCGGGAGTGGCGGGGAGCTGTTTTTT. The variable domain in full, with the rest retrieved from reference TRBV11-2 and TRBJ2-2, is EAGVAQSPRYKIIEKRQSVAFWCNPISGHATLYWYQQILGQGPKLLIQFQNNGVVDDSQLPKDRFSAERLKGVDSTLKIQPAKLEDSAVYLCASSLGSGSGGELFFGEGSRLTVL.

The chain carries TRBV6-1 and TRBJ2-5; possibly TRBD1 for D (5 bases). V lost 8 bases and J 2 bases, leaving 15 bases between the germline ends. The CDR3 is made up of 14 amino acids. From germline, CDR1 is MNHNS and CDR2 SASEGT. CDR3 protein: CASSTDDSQETQYF. CDR3 nucleotide sequence: TGTGCCAGCTCAACAGATGACAGTCAAGAGACCCAGTACTTC.

The table lists this clonotype with a few counts. The rearrangement joins TRBV6-5 to TRBJ2-3; 7 nucleotides agree with TRBD2. The CDR3 totals 17 residues. Trimming cost V 0 bases and J 4 bases; bases outside gene matches: 10. Germline CDR1 and CDR2: MNHEY and SVGAGI. This chain's CDR3 is CASSYSISGGTADTQYF. The DNA for the CDR3 is TGTGCCAGCAGTTACTCGATATCCGGGGGGACCGCAGATACGCAGTATTTT.

The chain links TRBV19 to TRBJ1-4; no firm D call. The CDR3 consists of 14 residues. Trimming removed 5 bases from V and 0 bases from J, with 7 bases in between. Germline V CDR1 and CDR2: LNHDA, SQIVND (reference sequence). The CDR3 nucleotides are TGTGCCAGTAGTTCCGGGACAACTAATGAAAAACTGTTTTTT. Its protein product is CASSSGTTNEKLFF. Full variable domain (outside the CDR3, taken from reference TRBV19 and TRBJ1-4): DGGITQSPKYLFRKEGQNVTLSCEQNLNHDAMYWYRQDPGQGLRLIYYSQIVNDFQKGDIAEGYSVSREKKESFPLTVTSAQKNPTAFYLCASSSGTTNEKLFFGSGTQLSVL.

The V and J genes are TRBV24-1 and TRBJ1-1, with D perhaps TRBD1 (5 bases). This CDR3 comprises 15 residues. CDR1 is KGHDR, CDR2 SFDVKD, per germline. V gave up 2 bases and J gave up 1 base, with 10 bases separating them. This chain's CDR3 is CATSDSTGPNTEAFF. CDR3 in DNA: TGTGCCACCAGTGATTCAACAGGACCGAACACTGAAGCTTTCTTT.

Only a few counts were recorded for this clonotype. The V call is TRBV7-8, the J call TRBJ1-2; D unclear. This CDR3 contains 13 residues. V was clipped by 7 bases and J by 4 bases, with 13 bases between them. The germline gives CDR1 SGHVS, CDR2 FQNEAQ. The DNA for the CDR3 is TGTGCCAGCACCATAGTCACTGGCTATGGCTACACCTTC. Translation: CASTIVTGYGYTF.

This sequence joins TRBV5-1 and TRBJ2-7; the D gene is possibly TRBD2 (6 bases). CDR3 length equals 13 residues. Germline V lookup: CDR1 SGHRS, CDR2 YFSETQ. V was shortened by 1 base and J by 7 bases, with 12 bases between the two germline ends. This CDR3 reads CASSLFAGLEQYF. For the CDR3, the DNA is TGCGCCAGCAGCTTGTTTGCGGGGTTGGAGCAGTACTTC.

The chain links TRBV5-6 to TRBJ1-5; 7 bases map to TRBD1. Germline CDR1 is SGHDT and CDR2 is YYEEEE. This CDR3 contains 16 residues. Germline trimming cut 1 base from V and 3 bases from J; bases unmatched to any gene: 7. Here the CDR3 reads CASSLTGALNNQPQHF. In DNA, the CDR3 is TGTGCCAGCAGCTTGACAGGGGCACTGAACAATCAGCCCCAGCATTTT.

The chain couples TRBV2 to TRBJ2-6; D is possibly TRBD2 (5 bases). Trimming removed 1 base from V and 2 bases from J, with 12 bases in between. Germline assignment: CDR1 SNHLY and CDR2 FYNNEI. The CDR3 has 17 residues. CDR3 nucleotide sequence: TGTGCCAGCAGTGAAGAAAGGAGGACCCCTGGGGCCAACGTCCTGACTTTC. Protein sequence: CASSEERRTPGANVLTF.

In its sample, this clonotype was seen a few times. J is TRBJ2-4 and V is TRBV6-1; D perhaps matches TRBD2 (6 bases). Germline V CDR1 and CDR2: MNHNS, SASEGT. The CDR3 length is 13 residues. Trimming took off 2 bases at V and 5 bases at J, with 7 bases between the two ends. CDR3 residues: CASSERRENIQYF. CDR3 nucleotide sequence: TGTGCCAGCAGTGAAAGGAGGGAAAACATTCAGTACTTC.